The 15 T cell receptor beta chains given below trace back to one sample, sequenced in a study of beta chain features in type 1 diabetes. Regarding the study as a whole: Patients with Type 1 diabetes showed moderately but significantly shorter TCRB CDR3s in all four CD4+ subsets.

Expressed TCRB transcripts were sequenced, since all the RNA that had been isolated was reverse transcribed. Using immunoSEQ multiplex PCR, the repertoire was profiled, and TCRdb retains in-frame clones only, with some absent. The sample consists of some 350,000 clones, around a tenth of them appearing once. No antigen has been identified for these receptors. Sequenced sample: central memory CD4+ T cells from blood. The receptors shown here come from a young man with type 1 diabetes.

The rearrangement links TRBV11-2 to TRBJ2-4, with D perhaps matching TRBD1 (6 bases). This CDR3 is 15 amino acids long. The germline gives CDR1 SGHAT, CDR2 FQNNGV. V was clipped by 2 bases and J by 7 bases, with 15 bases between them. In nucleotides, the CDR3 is TGTGCCAGCAGCTTATCTGGGGGCTCGGAGAACATTCAGTACTTC. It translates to CASSLSGGSENIQYF.

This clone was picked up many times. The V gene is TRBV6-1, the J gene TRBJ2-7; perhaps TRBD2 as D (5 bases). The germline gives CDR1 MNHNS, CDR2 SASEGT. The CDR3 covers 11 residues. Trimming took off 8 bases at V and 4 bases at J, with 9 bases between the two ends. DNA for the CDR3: TGTGCCAGCGGGAGTCTGTACGAGCAGTACTTC. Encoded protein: CASGSLYEQYF.

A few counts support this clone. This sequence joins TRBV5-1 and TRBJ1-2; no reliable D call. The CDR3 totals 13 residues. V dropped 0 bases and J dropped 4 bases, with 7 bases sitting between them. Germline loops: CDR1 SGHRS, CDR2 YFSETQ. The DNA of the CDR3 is TGCGCCAGCAGCTTGGTAGGCCTCTATGGCTACACCTTC. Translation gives CASSLVGLYGYTF.

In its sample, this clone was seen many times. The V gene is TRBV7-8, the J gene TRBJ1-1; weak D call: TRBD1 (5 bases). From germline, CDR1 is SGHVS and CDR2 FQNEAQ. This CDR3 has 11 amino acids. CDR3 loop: CVIRVDTEAFF. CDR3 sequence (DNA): TGTGTAATCAGGGTGGACACTGAAGCTTTCTTT.

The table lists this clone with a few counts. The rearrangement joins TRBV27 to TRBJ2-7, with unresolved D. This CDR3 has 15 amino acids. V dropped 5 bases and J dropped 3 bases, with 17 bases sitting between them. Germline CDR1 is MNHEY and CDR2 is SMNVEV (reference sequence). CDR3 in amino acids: CASSPQASVNYEQYF. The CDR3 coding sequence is TGTGCCAGCAGTCCTCAAGCCAGCGTGAACTACGAGCAGTACTTC.

CDR3 nucleotide sequence: TGTGCCAGCAGCTCCCGAGCGGGAGACGCCGATTGGAATGAGCAGTTCTTC. Translated: CASSSRAGDADWNEQFF. The rearrangement uses TRBV7-9 and TRBJ2-1, with 8 positions matching TRBD2. V was clipped by 4 bases and J by 7 bases; unmatched bases: 15. The CDR3 contains 17 residues. Looked up from germline, CDR1 is SEHNR and CDR2 is FQNEAQ (reference sequence).

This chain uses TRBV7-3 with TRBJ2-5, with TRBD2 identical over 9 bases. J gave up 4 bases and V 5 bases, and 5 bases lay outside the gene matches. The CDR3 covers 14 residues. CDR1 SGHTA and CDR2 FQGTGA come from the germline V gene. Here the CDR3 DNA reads TGTGCCAGCAGCATTAGCGGGAGTCCAGAGACCCAGTACTTC. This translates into CASSISGSPETQYF. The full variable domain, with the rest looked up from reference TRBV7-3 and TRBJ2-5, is GAGVSQTPSNKVTEKGKYVELRCDPISGHTALYWYRQSLGQGPEFLIYFQGTGAADDSGLPNDRFFAVRPEGSVSTLKIQRTERGDSAVYLCASSISGSPETQYFGPGTRLLVL.

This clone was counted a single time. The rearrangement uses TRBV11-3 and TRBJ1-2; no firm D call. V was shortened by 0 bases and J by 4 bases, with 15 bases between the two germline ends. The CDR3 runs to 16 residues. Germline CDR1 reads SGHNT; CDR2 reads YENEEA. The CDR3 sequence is CASSLDPYGEGYGYTF. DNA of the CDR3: TGTGCCAGCAGCTTAGATCCTTATGGGGAGGGCTATGGCTACACCTTC.

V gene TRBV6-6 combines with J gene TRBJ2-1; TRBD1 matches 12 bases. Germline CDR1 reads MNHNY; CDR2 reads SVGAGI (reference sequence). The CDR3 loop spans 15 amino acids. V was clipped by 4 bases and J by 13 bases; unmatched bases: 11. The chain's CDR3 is CASSLDPGTGGEQFF. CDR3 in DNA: TGTGCCAGCAGTTTAGATCCCGGGACAGGGGGCGAACAGTTCTTC.

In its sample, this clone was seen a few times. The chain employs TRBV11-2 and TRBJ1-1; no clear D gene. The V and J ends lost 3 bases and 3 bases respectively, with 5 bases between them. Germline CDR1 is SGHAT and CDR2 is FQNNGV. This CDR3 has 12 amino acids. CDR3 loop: CASSLRDTEAFF. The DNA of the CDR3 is TGTGCCAGCAGCTTGAGGGACACTGAAGCTTTCTTT.

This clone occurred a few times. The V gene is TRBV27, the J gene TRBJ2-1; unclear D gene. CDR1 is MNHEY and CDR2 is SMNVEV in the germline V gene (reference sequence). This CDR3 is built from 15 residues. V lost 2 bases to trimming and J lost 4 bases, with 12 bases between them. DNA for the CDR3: TGTGCCAGCAGTTTAGTGGCGTCGCCTTACAATGAGCAGTTCTTC. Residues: CASSLVASPYNEQFF.

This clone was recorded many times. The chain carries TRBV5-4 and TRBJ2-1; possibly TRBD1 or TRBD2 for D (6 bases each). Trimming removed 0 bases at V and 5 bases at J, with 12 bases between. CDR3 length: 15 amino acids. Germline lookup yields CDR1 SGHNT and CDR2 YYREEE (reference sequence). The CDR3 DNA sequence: TGTGCCAGCAGCTTGGGGGGGGCGTCACACAATGAGCAGTTCTTC. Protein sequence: CASSLGGASHNEQFF.

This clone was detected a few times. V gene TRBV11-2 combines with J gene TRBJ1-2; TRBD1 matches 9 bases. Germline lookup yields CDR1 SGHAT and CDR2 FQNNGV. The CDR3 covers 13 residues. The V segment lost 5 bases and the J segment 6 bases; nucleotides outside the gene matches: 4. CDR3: CASSPGTGNGYTF. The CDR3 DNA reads TGTGCCAGCAGCCCCGGGACAGGGAATGGCTACACCTTC. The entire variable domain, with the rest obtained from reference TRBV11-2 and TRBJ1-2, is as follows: EAGVAQSPRYKIIEKRQSVAFWCNPISGHATLYWYQQILGQGPKLLIQFQNNGVVDDSQLPKDRFSAERLKGVDSTLKIQPAKLEDSAVYLCASSPGTGNGYTFGSGTRLTVV.

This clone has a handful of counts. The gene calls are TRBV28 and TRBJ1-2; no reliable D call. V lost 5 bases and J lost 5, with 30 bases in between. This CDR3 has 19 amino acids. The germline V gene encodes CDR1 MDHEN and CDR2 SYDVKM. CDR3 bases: TGTGCCAGCAGTCTGACATTTAGATTCAACGATGGAGGAGAATATGGCTACACCTTC. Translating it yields CASSLTFRFNDGGEYGYTF.

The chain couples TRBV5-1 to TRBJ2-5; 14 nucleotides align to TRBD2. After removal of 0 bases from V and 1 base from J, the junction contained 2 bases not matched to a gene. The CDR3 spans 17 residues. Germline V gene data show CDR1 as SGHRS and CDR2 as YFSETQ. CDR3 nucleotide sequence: TGCGCCAGCAGCTTGGCCGGGACTAGCGGGGGCCAAGAGACCCAGTACTTC. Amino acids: CASSLAGTSGGQETQYF. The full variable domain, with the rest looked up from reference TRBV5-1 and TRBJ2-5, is KAGVTQTPRYLIKTRGQQVTLSCSPISGHRSVSWYQQTPGQGLQFLFEYFSETQRNKGNFPGRFSGRQFSNSRSEMNVSTLELGDSALYLCASSLAGTSGGQETQYFGPGTRLLVL.